The rows below give T cell receptor beta chains drawn from one sample of a study of T cell repertoires in cytomegalovirus infection. TCRdb called the reads again in MiXCR, with one record for every CDR3 protein. The sample comprises hundreds of thousands of distinct CDR3 sequences, roughly 17% of which are singletons, and around 12% rests with the top ten. The source material was PBMCs. These TCRs come from a human donor in good health (CMV status not recorded). Some clones in this sample may be carry-over from other donors' samples. The CDR3 runs from the conserved cysteine through the conserved F or W. D genes are given only for firm matches. Size values are once, few and many counts, or a class for expanded clones, and some rows have none.

TRBV7-2	TRBD1	TRBJ2-5	medium-sized	CASSWKTGGETQYF	TGTGCCAGCAGCTGGAAGACAGGGGGGGAGACCCAGTACTTC
TRBV4-1	.	TRBJ2-1	.	CASSREQGNEQFF	TGTGCCAGCAGCCGTGAACAGGGTAATGAGCAGTTCTTC
TRBV5-1	.	TRBJ2-2	.	CASSLVPEHTGELFF	TGCGCCAGCAGCTTGGTTCCAGAACACACCGGGGAGCTGTTTTTT
TRBV7-2	TRBD2	TRBJ2-3	.	CASSPGLAEKDTQYF	TGTGCCAGCAGCCCCGGACTAGCGGAGAAAGATACGCAGTATTTT
TRBV6-6	.	TRBJ2-3	many	CASSYSVSGDDTDTQYF	TGTGCCAGCAGTTACTCGGTCTCGGGGGATGACACAGATACGCAGTATTTT
TRBV5-1	TRBD2	TRBJ2-1	.	CASSSGLAGLNEQFF	TGCGCCAGCAGCTCCGGACTAGCGGGGTTAAATGAGCAGTTCTTC
TRBV12-3/TRBV12-4	.	TRBJ2-7	.	CASSLQGPEQYF	TGTGCCAGCTCCCTCCAGGGGCCTGAGCAGTACTTC
TRBV4-1	TRBD2	TRBJ2-1	few	CASSQEVWRGGENYNEQFF	TGCGCCAGCAGCCAAGAGGTCTGGCGCGGGGGGGAAAATTACAATGAGCAGTTCTTC
TRBV7-6	TRBD1	TRBJ1-1	many	CASSLAGQFQNTEAFF	TGTGCCAGCAGCTTAGCGGGACAGTTCCAGAACACTGAAGCTTTCTTT
TRBV6-5	TRBD1	TRBJ2-7	.	CASSPGTGQEQYF	TGTGCCAGCAGTCCCGGGACAGGGCAAGAGCAGTACTTC
TRBV11-1	.	TRBJ2-6	many	CASSFVGASGANVLTF	TGTGCCAGCAGCTTCGTGGGGGCGAGTGGGGCCAACGTCCTGACTTTC
TRBV24-1	TRBD1	TRBJ1-1	.	CATSEDRDTEAFF	TGTGCCACCAGTGAAGACAGGGACACTGAAGCTTTCTTT
TRBV19	.	TRBJ1-5	.	CASDIIGRPQHF	TGTGCCAGCGACATAATCGGGCGGCCCCAGCATTTT
TRBV4-1	.	TRBJ2-7	.	CASSQDSREGLYEQYF	TGCGCCAGCAGCCAAGATTCCAGGGAAGGTTTGTACGAGCAGTACTTC
TRBV20-1	TRBD1	TRBJ1-2	few	CSASATGTGGSGYTF	TGCAGTGCTAGCGCAACCGGGACAGGGGGCAGTGGCTACACCTTC
TRBV12-3/TRBV12-4	.	TRBJ2-7	few	CASSLGQQSYEQYF	TGTGCCAGCAGTTTAGGGCAGCAGTCCTACGAGCAGTACTTC
TRBV20-1	.	TRBJ1-5	.	CSASGFGNQPQHF	TGCAGTGCGAGTGGTTTCGGCAATCAGCCCCAGCATTTT
TRBV4-2	TRBD1	TRBJ1-6	.	CASSRDRGRGHSPLHF	TGTGCCAGCAGCCGAGACAGGGGGCGCGGGCATTCACCCCTCCACTTT
TRBV28	.	TRBJ2-2	.	CASRPGFGELFF	TGTGCCAGCAGGCCAGGGTTCGGGGAGCTGTTTTTT
TRBV20-1	.	TRBJ1-3	.	CSAPQGSSGNTIYF	TGCAGTGCCCCCCAGGGATCGTCTGGAAACACCATATATTTT
TRBV20-1	.	TRBJ1-5	few	CSARAGGHIYQPQHF	TGCAGTGCTAGAGCCGGGGGACATATATATCAGCCCCAGCATTTT
TRBV18	TRBD1	TRBJ2-1	few	CASSPSGTGEGNEQFF	TGTGCCAGCTCACCATCAGGGACAGGGGAAGGCAATGAGCAGTTCTTC
TRBV12-3/TRBV12-4	TRBD2	TRBJ2-3	many	CASSFLRGRTSTDTQYF	TGTGCCAGCAGTTTCTTGCGGGGGAGAACTAGCACAGATACGCAGTATTTT
TRBV7-2	.	TRBJ2-5	many	CASSFRGEETQYF	TGTGCCAGCAGCTTTAGGGGGGAAGAGACCCAGTACTTC
TRBV5-1	TRBD2	TRBJ2-1	few	CASSQGTSPPGEQFF	TGCGCCAGCAGCCAGGGGACTAGCCCCCCCGGTGAGCAGTTCTTC
TRBV7-2	TRBD1	TRBJ2-7	many	CASSPFSFGTGAYEQYF	TGTGCCAGCAGCCCTTTCTCCTTCGGGACAGGGGCCTACGAGCAGTACTTC
TRBV19	.	TRBJ2-2	few	CASRPGNSGELFF	TGTGCCAGTAGACCAGGGAACTCCGGGGAGCTGTTTTTT
TRBV7-8	.	TRBJ1-6	few	CASSFGVPLYNSPLHF	TGTGCCAGCAGCTTCGGGGTACCCCTCTATAATTCACCCCTCCACTTT
TRBV6-2/TRBV6-3	.	TRBJ1-2	.	CASSYSPEGTSVGGYTF	TGTGCCAGCAGTTACTCTCCGGAGGGAACGTCTGTAGGTGGCTACACCTTC
TRBV18	.	TRBJ1-4	.	CASSPGDVSNEKLFF	TGTGCCAGCTCACCCGGGGACGTTAGTAATGAAAAACTGTTTTTT
TRBV20-1	.	TRBJ1-1	many	CSATLRRLAGQKNTEAFF	TGCAGTGCCACACTACGAAGGTTAGCTGGACAAAAAAACACTGAAGCTTTCTTT
TRBV5-1	.	TRBJ2-2	.	CASSPSSGNTGELFF	TGCGCCAGCAGCCCCTCAAGCGGCAACACCGGGGAGCTGTTTTTT
TRBV7-6	.	TRBJ2-3	few	CVSSFRSGQASTDTQYF	TGTGTCAGCAGCTTTCGGAGCGGACAAGCTAGCACAGATACGCAGTATTTT
TRBV5-4	.	TRBJ2-7	.	CASSLGSGVGEQYF	TGTGCCAGCAGCTTGGGGTCGGGGGTCGGCGAGCAGTACTTC
TRBV6-5	.	TRBJ2-7	.	CASSLRTPPEQYF	TGTGCCAGCAGCCTCCGAACACCTCCCGAGCAGTACTTC
TRBV18	.	TRBJ2-3	once	CASSPVGMSYTDTQYF	TGTGCCAGCTCACCAGTCGGGATGTCGTACACAGATACGCAGTATTTT
TRBV11-2	.	TRBJ1-2	.	CASSFGGSNYGYTF	TGTGCCAGCAGCTTCGGGGGGTCCAACTATGGCTACACCTTC
TRBV3-1	TRBD2	TRBJ2-3	.	CASSLRGDADTQYF	TGTGCCAGCAGCCTCCGGGGGGACGCAGATACGCAGTATTTT
TRBV7-6	.	TRBJ1-5	many	CASSTQGAQPQHF	TGTGCCAGCAGCACACAGGGAGCCCAGCCCCAGCATTTT
TRBV24-1	TRBD1	TRBJ1-3	.	CATSNRGWNTIYF	TGTGCCACCAGTAACAGGGGATGGAACACCATATATTTT
TRBV7-9	.	TRBJ1-5	.	CASSREGGGNQPQHF	TGTGCCAGCAGCCGGGAGGGCGGGGGCAATCAGCCCCAGCATTTT
TRBV18	.	TRBJ1-1	few	CASTESVHMNTEAFF	TGTGCCAGCACGGAGTCGGTGCATATGAACACTGAAGCTTTCTTT
TRBV27	.	TRBJ2-1	.	CASSRWASYNEQFF	TGTGCCAGCAGCCGGTGGGCATCCTACAATGAGCAGTTCTTC
TRBV20-1	.	TRBJ2-1	.	CSAITTSRGPTYNEQFF	TGCAGTGCTATTACGACATCGCGGGGGCCGACCTACAATGAGCAGTTCTTC
TRBV7-8	TRBD1	TRBJ1-3	many	CASSWGQMGGNTIYF	TGTGCCAGCAGCTGGGGACAGATGGGCGGAAACACCATATATTTT